This T cell receptor beta chain was found in a study of T cells in Graves' hyperthyroidism and ophthalmopathy. Germline V lookup: CDR1 MGHRA, CDR2 YSYEKL. CDR3 length: 17 residues. The ends lost 4 bases at V and 1 base at J; junction bases unmatched: 10. This clonotype was found a few times. The CDR3 regions of TCR beta were amplified from RNA transcripts. The HTBI primer set drove a first-round RT-PCR of the TCR CDR3. Via MiXCR, TCRdb re-called the multiplex PCR reads, giving one row per CDR3 protein. The sample lists some 350,000 distinct CDR3 sequences, 12% to 15% seen once, with around 20% in the top ten.

This chain joins TRBV4-1 and TRBJ1-3, with TRBD1 matching 7 bases. Sequencing was performed on blood. This TCR came from a woman aged 60-75 years with Graves' ophthalmopathy. The DNA for the CDR3 is TGCGCCAGCAGCCGCCCCCCAGGGGGAGTATCTGGAAACACCATATATTTT. It codes for CASSRPPGGVSGNTIYF.